These 23 T cell receptor beta chains originate from one sample sequenced in a study of shared clonotypes between healthy human individuals (dated by TCRdb to the early 2020s). The method behind the library was the immunoSEQ multiplex PCR assay. TCRdb took this table from immuneACCESS and kept in-frame rearrangements with V and J called. Such tables lack part of the clones; where checked against another copy, unresolved V genes explain under half of the gap, and the rest is unexplained. This sample lists a few million clones; just over 90% were detected once. The top ten hold around 0.15% of the sample. Sequencing was performed on naive CD4+ T cells sorted from blood. The sample's cell subset or site label is to be understood as: CD45RA+ positively selected. The receptors come from a man younger than 35 in good health.

V usage is TRBV23-1 and J usage is TRBJ2-7; TRBD2 might be the D (6 bases). TRBV23-1 belongs to the ORF category, with a function that is uncertain. V was pared by 0 bases and J by 2 bases, with 17 bases between. This CDR3 has 17 amino acids. As DNA, the CDR3 is TGCGCCAGCAGTCAATCTGTACGGCGGGGTTTAACCTACGAGCAGTACTTC. It translates to CASSQSVRRGLTYEQYF.

The chain joins TRBV9 to TRBJ2-2; D remains unclear. CDR3 length: 15 residues. Germline V gene data show CDR1 as SGDLS and CDR2 as YYNGEE. Trimming took 0 bases from V and 1 from J, leaving 7 bases between them. The CDR3 region is CASSVARKNTGELFF. DNA of the CDR3: TGTGCCAGCAGCGTAGCCAGGAAGAACACCGGGGAGCTGTTTTTT.

Of note for this clone: The same CDR3 can be traced to other DNA sequences in this sample. J is TRBJ1-2 and V is TRBV6-5; D remains unclear. Trimming took off 11 bases at V and 1 base at J, with 8 bases between the two ends. The germline V gene encodes CDR1 MNHEY and CDR2 SVGAGI. The CDR3 covers 11 residues. The CDR3 DNA is TGTGCCTCCGGCCTTAACTATGGCTACACCTTC. It encodes CASGLNYGYTF.

The chain uses TRBV13 and TRBJ1-6; no firm D call. Trimming left V 0 bases short and J 10 bases short, with 16 bases between. This CDR3 has 16 residues. Germline V gives CDR1 PRHDT, CDR2 FYEKMQ (reference sequence). CDR3 sequence (DNA): TGTGCCAGCAGCTTAGGATTTTCTCCCCCCGGCTCACCCCTCCACTTT. Amino acid sequence: CASSLGFSPPGSPLHF.

The genes are TRBV28 and TRBJ2-1, with TRBD1 matching over 10 bases. The CDR3 loop spans 15 amino acids. V lost 6 bases and J lost 5; bases outside the gene matches: 7. Germline CDR1 is MDHEN and CDR2 is SYDVKM. The CDR3 here is CASSRGQGINNEQFF. The CDR3 DNA reads TGTGCCAGCAGCCGGGGACAGGGGATTAACAATGAGCAGTTCTTC. The full variable domain, its missing parts supplied by reference TRBV28 and TRBJ2-1, is DVKVTQSSRYLVKRTGEKVFLECVQDMDHENMFWYRQDPGLGLRLIYFSYDVKMKEKGDIPEGYSVSREKKERFSLILESASTNQTSMYLCASSRGQGINNEQFFGPGTRLTVL.

The chain is built from TRBV11-2 and TRBJ2-1, with 7 bases fitting TRBD2. The CDR3 consists of 14 residues. CDR1 and CDR2 (germline): SGHAT, FQNNGV. The V and J ends lost 5 bases and 7 bases, in that order; junction bases with no gene match: 8. The CDR3 sequence is CASSNAHSGNEQFF. In nucleotides, the CDR3 is TGTGCCAGCAGCAACGCCCATAGCGGGAATGAGCAGTTCTTC.

V gene TRBV20-1 combines with J gene TRBJ2-3; no reliable D call. Germline CDR1 is DFQATT and CDR2 is SNEGSKA (reference sequence). The CDR3 loop spans 11 amino acids. V was shortened by 6 bases and J by 6 bases, with 10 bases between the two germline ends. The CDR3 bases are TGCAGTGCCTCAAACGCCGATACGCAGTATTTT. Protein product: CSASNADTQYF.

The chain combines TRBV5-5 with TRBJ1-5; TRBD1 aligns across 10 bases. Germline values: CDR1 SGHKS, CDR2 YYEKEE (reference sequence). This CDR3 comprises 15 residues. V trimming: 4 bases; J trimming: 5 bases; junction bases outside the gene matches: 6. The CDR3 sequence: CASSGDRGFDQPQHF. Written as DNA, the CDR3 is TGTGCCAGCAGCGGGGACAGGGGATTCGATCAGCCCCAGCATTTT.

This chain joins TRBV7-2 and TRBJ2-7, with 9 bases matching TRBD2. V shed 2 bases, J shed 12 bases, and the junction held 8 bases outside the gene matches. CDR1 is SGHTA and CDR2 is FQGNSA in the germline V gene. CDR3 length: 13 amino acids. The CDR3: CASSLTGREGRYF. In nucleotides, the CDR3 is TGTGCCAGCAGCTTAACGGGGCGGGAGGGCCGGTACTTC.

The rearrangement joins TRBV6-1 to TRBJ1-5; 7 positions agree with TRBD1. Germline CDR1 is MNHNS and CDR2 is SASEGT. CDR3 size: 15 residues. V shed 7 bases, J shed 4 bases, and the junction held 10 bases outside the gene matches. As DNA, the CDR3 is TGTGCCAGCAACCCTTCCGGGACAGTGAATCAGCCCCAGCATTTT. Translated, it gives CASNPSGTVNQPQHF.

The rearrangement joins TRBV10-3 to TRBJ1-2; D ambiguous. The V gene's germline CDR1 is ENHRY and CDR2 SYGVKD. The V gene lost 4 bases and the J gene lost 3 bases, with 9 bases spanning the gap. The CDR3 is 13 amino acids. CDR3 loop: CAISAAADYGYTF. The CDR3 region has the DNA TGTGCCATCAGTGCGGCCGCCGACTATGGCTACACCTTC.

V is TRBV5-1 and J is TRBJ1-1, with D perhaps matching TRBD1 (6 bases). The length of the CDR3 is 15 residues. Germline V gene lookup returns CDR1 SGHRS and CDR2 YFSETQ. V lost 2 bases, J lost 3 bases, and 14 bases lay in between. For the CDR3, the DNA is TGCGCCAGCAGCTTCACAGGGCTCGGGGACACTGAAGCTTTCTTT. Residues: CASSFTGLGDTEAFF.

The J gene is TRBJ2-2, the V gene TRBV30, with D possibly being TRBD2 (5 bases). The ends were cut back, 2 bases at V and 3 bases at J, with 10 bases in the middle. CDR1 and CDR2 from the germline V gene are GTSNPN and SVGIG (reference sequence). This CDR3 has 14 residues. CDR3 sequence (DNA): TGTGCCTGGAGTCCAGAGGGATACACCGGGGAGCTGTTTTTT. This gives the protein CAWSPEGYTGELFF.

The chain has TRBV7-3 and TRBJ1-1; D not resolved. Trimming cost V 4 bases and J 1 base, with 10 bases left between them. The V gene's germline CDR1 is SGHTA and CDR2 FQGTGA. CDR3 length: 14 amino acids. This CDR3 reads CASSSGLPNTEAFF. CDR3 DNA sequence: TGTGCCAGCAGCTCCGGACTACCGAACACTGAAGCTTTCTTT.

The gene calls are TRBV5-3 and TRBJ2-2, with 7 bases fitting TRBD2. TRBV5-3 is an ORF; its function is uncertain. Trimming took 1 base from V and 6 from J; bases not matched to a gene: 21. The CDR3 extends over 20 amino acids. The CDR3 DNA reads TGTGCCAGAAGCTTGACTTACCGCGGGGGACCTCCCCTCCCGTCCGGGGAGCTGTTTTTT. Encoded protein: CARSLTYRGGPPLPSGELFF.

V gene TRBV7-2 combines with J gene TRBJ2-7, with TRBD1 as a possible D gene (5 bases). This CDR3 spans 16 amino acids. The germline gives CDR1 SGHTA, CDR2 FQGNSA. Deletions cut 1 base from V and 2 bases from J, with 15 bases between. This chain's CDR3 is CASSLGAGKPTYEQYF. CDR3 DNA sequence: TGTGCCAGCAGCTTAGGTGCAGGGAAGCCAACCTACGAGCAGTACTTC.

The gene calls are TRBV18 and TRBJ2-3; D is uncertain. Germline-derived CDR1 and CDR2 are KGHSH and LQKENI. The CDR3 loop spans 14 amino acids. V dropped 1 base and J dropped 4 bases, with 9 bases sitting between them. CDR3 sequence (DNA): TGTGCCAGCTCACCACTGTCTGTCCCAGATACGCAGTATTTT. As protein: CASSPLSVPDTQYF.

The chain combines TRBV5-4 with TRBJ2-7; D is perhaps TRBD2 (7 bases). CDR1 and CDR2 (germline): SGHNT, YYREEE (reference sequence). The CDR3 covers 17 residues. V lost 0 bases to trimming and J lost 2 bases, with 18 bases between them. The CDR3 here is CASSLGGGGPGTYEQYF. The CDR3 DNA reads as TGTGCCAGCAGCTTGGGGGGAGGGGGACCAGGCACCTACGAGCAGTACTTC. The full variable domain, its missing parts supplied by reference TRBV5-4 and TRBJ2-7, is ETGVTQSPTHLIKTRGQQVTLRCSSQSGHNTVSWYQQALGQGPQFIFQYYREEENGRGNFPPRFSGLQFPNYSSELNVNALELDDSALYLCASSLGGGGPGTYEQYFGPGTRLTVT.

This sequence joins TRBV6-1 and TRBJ2-5; 7 bases match TRBD1. CDR1 MNHNS and CDR2 SASEGT come from the germline V gene. With 8 bases clipped from V and 1 base from J, the junction kept 7 bases outside the gene matches. CDR3 size: 14 residues. The CDR3 loop reads CASVRDRAQETQYF. As DNA, the CDR3 is TGTGCCAGCGTCCGAGACAGGGCCCAAGAGACCCAGTACTTC.

This clone was seen a handful of times. Other nucleotide sequences from this sample produce the same CDR3. The chain carries TRBV5-4 and TRBJ1-5, with D unclear. The CDR3 sequence is 14 residues long. Trimming stripped 0 bases from V and 4 bases from J, with 8 bases between. Germline lookup yields CDR1 SGHNT and CDR2 YYREEE (reference sequence). CDR3 protein: CASSLAGGNQPQHF. The CDR3 DNA is TGTGCCAGCAGCTTGGCCGGCGGAAATCAGCCCCAGCATTTT.

V and J are TRBV9 and TRBJ1-1; D might be TRBD1 (6 bases). Germline-derived CDR1 and CDR2 are SGDLS and YYNGEE. CDR3 length equals 13 residues. Trimming took 5 bases from V and 0 from J, leaving 8 bases between them. CDR3 coding DNA: TGTGCCAGCAGGAGACAGGTGAACACTGAAGCTTTCTTT. This codes for CASRRQVNTEAFF.

The chain uses TRBV29-1 and TRBJ2-2; 7 bases agree with TRBD1. Germline lookup yields CDR1 SQVTM and CDR2 ANQGSEA. The CDR3 length is 15 residues. V lost 7 bases to trimming and J lost 0 bases; unmatched junction nucleotides: 8. The CDR3 bases are TGCAGCGCCATAGGGGGCTCCGCGAACACCGGGGAGCTGTTTTTT. Translating gives CSAIGGSANTGELFF.

This chain links TRBV25-1 with TRBJ2-3, with 7 bases that match TRBD1. This CDR3 contains 16 residues. Germline values: CDR1 MGHDK, CDR2 SYGVNS. With 1 base clipped from V and 4 bases from J, the junction kept 8 bases outside the gene matches. As DNA, the CDR3 is TGTGCCAGCAGTGAATTTCTCAGGGGGAGCGCAGATACGCAGTATTTT. The encoded protein is CASSEFLRGSADTQYF.